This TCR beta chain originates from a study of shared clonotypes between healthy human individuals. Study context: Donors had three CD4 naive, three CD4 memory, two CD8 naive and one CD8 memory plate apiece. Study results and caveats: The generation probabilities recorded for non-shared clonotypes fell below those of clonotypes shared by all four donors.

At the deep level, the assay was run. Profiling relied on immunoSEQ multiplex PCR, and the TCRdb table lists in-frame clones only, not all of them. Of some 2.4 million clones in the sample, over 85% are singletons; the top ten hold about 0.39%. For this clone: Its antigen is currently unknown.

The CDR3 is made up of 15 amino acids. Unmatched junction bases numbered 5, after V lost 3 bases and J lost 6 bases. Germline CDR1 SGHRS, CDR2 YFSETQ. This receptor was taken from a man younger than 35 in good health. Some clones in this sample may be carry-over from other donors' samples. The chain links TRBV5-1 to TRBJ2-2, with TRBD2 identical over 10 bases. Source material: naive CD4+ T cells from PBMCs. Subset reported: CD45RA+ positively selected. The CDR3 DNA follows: TGCGCCAGCAGCTGGCTAGCGGGGGAGGCCGGGGAGCTGTTTTTT. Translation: CASSWLAGEAGELFF.